This TCR beta chain appears in the sequencing data of a study of monozygotic twins with inflammatory bowel disease. Per donor, under 3 ml of blood was collected and frozen. TCRdb reanalyzed the 5' RACE reads and collapses them to one entry per CDR3 protein, without DNA. This repertoire comprises roughly 150,000 distinct CDR3 sequences; its ten largest clones make up 0.95% to 1.5%. The CDR3 spans 14 residues. Germline CDR1 reads LGHDT; CDR2 reads YNNKEL (reference sequence). The clonotype was recovered from a human donor with ulcerative colitis or Crohn's disease, or a healthy co-twin of an affected twin (not recorded which). This chain uses TRBV3-1 with TRBJ2-7; there is no DNA to check the TCRdb D call of TRBD1. The specimen sequenced was blood. The CDR3 sequence is CASSRDRVPYEQYF.